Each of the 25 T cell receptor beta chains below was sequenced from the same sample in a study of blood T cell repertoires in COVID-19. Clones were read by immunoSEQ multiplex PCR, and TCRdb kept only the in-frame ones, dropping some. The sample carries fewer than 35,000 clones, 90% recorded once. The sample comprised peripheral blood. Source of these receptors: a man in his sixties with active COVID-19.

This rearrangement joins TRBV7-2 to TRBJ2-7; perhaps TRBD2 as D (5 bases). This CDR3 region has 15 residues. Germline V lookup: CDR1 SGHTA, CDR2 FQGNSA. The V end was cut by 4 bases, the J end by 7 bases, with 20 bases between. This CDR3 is CASSYQADSIAEQYF. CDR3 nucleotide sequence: TGTGCCAGCAGCTACCAAGCAGACTCGATAGCGGAGCAGTACTTC.

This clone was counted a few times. CDR3 protein: CASSLGTGPGYTF. In DNA, the CDR3 is TGTGCCAGCAGCCTTGGGACAGGGCCCGGCTACACCTTC. The genes are TRBV7-2 and TRBJ1-2, with 9 bases fitting TRBD1. J lost 8 bases, V lost 5 bases, and 6 bases had no gene match. Per germline, CDR1 SGHTA and CDR2 FQGNSA. CDR3 length: 13 amino acids.

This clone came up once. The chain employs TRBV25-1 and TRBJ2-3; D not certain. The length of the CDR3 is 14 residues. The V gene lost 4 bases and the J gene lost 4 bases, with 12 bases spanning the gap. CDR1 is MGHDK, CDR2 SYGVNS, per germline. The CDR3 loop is CASSGPMRADTQYF. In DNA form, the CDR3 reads TGTGCCAGCAGTGGCCCAATGAGAGCAGATACGCAGTATTTT.

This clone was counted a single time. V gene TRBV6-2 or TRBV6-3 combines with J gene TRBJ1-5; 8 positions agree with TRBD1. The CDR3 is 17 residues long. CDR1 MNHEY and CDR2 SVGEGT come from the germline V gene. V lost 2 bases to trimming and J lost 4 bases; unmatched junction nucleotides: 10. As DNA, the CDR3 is TGTGCCAGCAGTTACGAGGTCGGCAGGGGGCTTAATCAGCCCCAGCATTTT. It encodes CASSYEVGRGLNQPQHF.

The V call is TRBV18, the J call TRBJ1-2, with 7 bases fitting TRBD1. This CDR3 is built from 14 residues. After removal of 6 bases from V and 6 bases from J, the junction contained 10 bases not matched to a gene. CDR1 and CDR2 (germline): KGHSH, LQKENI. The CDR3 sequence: CASSKGGDWHGYTF. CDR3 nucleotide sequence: TGTGCCAGCTCGAAAGGGGGCGATTGGCATGGCTACACCTTC.

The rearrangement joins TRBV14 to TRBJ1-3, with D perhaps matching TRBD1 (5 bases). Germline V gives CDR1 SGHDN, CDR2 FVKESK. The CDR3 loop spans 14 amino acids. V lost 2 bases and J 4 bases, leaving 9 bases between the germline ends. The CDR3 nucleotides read TGTGCCAGCAGCCAACCCCGACAGGGAAACACCATATATTTT. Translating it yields CASSQPRQGNTIYF.

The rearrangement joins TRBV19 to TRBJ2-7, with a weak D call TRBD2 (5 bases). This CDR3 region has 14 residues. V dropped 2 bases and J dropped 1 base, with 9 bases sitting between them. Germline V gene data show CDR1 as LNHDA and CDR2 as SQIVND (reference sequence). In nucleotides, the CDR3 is TGTGCCAGTAGTATATCCGGGGAATCCTACGAGCAGTACTTC. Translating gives CASSISGESYEQYF.

The CDR3 DNA is TGTGCCAGCTTGACAGTTAGCAATCAGCCCCAGCATTTT. Translated, it gives CASLTVSNQPQHF. This chain links TRBV6-4 with TRBJ1-5; D perhaps matches TRBD1 (5 bases). Germline values: CDR1 MRHNA, CDR2 SNTAGT. V lost 8 bases and J lost 0, with 8 bases in between. This CDR3 has 13 amino acids.

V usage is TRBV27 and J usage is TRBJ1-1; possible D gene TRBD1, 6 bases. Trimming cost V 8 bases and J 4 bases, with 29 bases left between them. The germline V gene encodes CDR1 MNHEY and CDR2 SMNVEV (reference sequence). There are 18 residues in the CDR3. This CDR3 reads CASFSMSIGGGSITEAFF. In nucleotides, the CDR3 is TGTGCCAGCTTTAGTATGTCGATAGGGGGGGGTTCGATCACTGAAGCTTTCTTT.

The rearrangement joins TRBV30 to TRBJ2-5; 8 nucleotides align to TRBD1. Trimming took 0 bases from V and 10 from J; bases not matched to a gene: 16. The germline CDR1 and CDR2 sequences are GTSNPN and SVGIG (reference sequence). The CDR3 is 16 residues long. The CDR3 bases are TGTGCCTGGAGTGTACCCCGGGACAGGACACGAGAGGTCCAGTACTTC. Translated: CAWSVPRDRTREVQYF.

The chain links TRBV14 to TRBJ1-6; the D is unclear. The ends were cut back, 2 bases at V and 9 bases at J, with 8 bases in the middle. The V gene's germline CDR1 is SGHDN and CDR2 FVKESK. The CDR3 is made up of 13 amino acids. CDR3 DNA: TGTGCCAGCAGCCAACAGGAAGGTTCACCCCTCCACTTT. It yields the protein CASSQQEGSPLHF.

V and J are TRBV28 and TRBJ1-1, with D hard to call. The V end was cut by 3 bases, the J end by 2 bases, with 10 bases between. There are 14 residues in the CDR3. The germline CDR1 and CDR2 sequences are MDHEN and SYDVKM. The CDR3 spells CASSFSRYNTEAFF. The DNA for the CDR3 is TGTGCCAGCAGTTTTTCCCGTTATAACACTGAAGCTTTCTTT.

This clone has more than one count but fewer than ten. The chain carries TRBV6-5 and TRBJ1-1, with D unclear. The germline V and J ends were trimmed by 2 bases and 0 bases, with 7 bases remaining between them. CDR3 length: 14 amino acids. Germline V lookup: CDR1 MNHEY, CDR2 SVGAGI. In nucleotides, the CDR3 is TGTGCCAGCAGTTACGGCGGGCTGAACACTGAAGCTTTCTTT. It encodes CASSYGGLNTEAFF.

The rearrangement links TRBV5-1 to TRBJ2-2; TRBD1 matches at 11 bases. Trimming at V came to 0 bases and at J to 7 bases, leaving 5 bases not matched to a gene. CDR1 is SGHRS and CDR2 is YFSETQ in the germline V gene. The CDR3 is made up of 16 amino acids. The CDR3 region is CASSLAGTGGNGELFF. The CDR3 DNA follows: TGCGCCAGCAGCTTGGCTGGGACAGGGGGTAACGGGGAGCTGTTTTTT.

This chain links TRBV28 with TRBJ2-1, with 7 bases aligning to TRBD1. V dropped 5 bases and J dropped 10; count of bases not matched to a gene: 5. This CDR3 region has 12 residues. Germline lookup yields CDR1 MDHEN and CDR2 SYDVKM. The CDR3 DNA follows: TGTGCCAGCAGTACTACAGGGGACGAGCAGTTCTTC. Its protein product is CASSTTGDEQFF. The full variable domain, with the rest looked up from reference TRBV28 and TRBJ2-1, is DVKVTQSSRYLVKRTGEKVFLECVQDMDHENMFWYRQDPGLGLRLIYFSYDVKMKEKGDIPEGYSVSREKKERFSLILESASTNQTSMYLCASSTTGDEQFFGPGTRLTVL.

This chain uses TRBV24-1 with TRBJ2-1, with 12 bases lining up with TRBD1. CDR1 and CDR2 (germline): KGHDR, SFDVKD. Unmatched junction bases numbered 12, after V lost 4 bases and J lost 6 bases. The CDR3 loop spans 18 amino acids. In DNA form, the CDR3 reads TGTGCCACCAGTGAGACTACCGCCCGGGACAGGGGGCTCAATGAGCAGTTCTTC. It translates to CATSETTARDRGLNEQFF.

The DNA of the CDR3 is TGTGCCAGCAGTAGGCAGCGAACCGATGGCTACACCTTC. Protein product: CASSRQRTDGYTF. The V call is TRBV6-6, the J call TRBJ1-2; D remains unclear. The CDR3 runs to 13 residues. Trimming took off 5 bases at V and 6 bases at J, with 13 bases between the two ends. Per germline, CDR1 MNHNY and CDR2 SVGAGI (reference sequence).

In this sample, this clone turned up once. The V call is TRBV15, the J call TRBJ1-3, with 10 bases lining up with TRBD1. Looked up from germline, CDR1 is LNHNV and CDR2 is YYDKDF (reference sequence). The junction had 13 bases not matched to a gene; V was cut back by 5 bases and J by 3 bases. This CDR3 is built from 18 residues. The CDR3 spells CATSASPGTGVFGNTIYF. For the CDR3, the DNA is TGTGCCACCAGCGCCTCCCCCGGGACAGGGGTGTTTGGAAACACCATATATTTT.

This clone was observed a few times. CDR3 in amino acids: CASSQPKMGRYNEQFF. CDR3 in DNA: TGTGCCAGCAGCCAACCCAAGATGGGCCGTTACAATGAGCAGTTCTTC. This sequence joins TRBV14 and TRBJ2-1; D not resolved. The CDR3 consists of 16 residues. V lost 2 bases and J lost 4, with 15 bases in between. CDR1 and CDR2 (germline): SGHDN, FVKESK.

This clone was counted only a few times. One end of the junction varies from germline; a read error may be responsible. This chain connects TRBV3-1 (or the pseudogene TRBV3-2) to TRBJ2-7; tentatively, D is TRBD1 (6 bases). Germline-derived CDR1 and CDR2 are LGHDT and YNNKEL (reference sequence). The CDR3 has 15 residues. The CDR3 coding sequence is TGTGCCAGCAGCCCCGAACCAGGGACACCTTTTTCGAAGCACTTC. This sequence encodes CASSPEPGTPFSKHF.

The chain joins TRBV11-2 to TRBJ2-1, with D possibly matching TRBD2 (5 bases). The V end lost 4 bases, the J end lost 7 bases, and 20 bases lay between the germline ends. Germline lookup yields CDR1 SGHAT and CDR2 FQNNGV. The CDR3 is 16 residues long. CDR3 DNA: TGTGCCAGCAGCTCCTTGCGGAGGCGGCAGTGGAATGAGCAGTTCTTC. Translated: CASSSLRRRQWNEQFF.

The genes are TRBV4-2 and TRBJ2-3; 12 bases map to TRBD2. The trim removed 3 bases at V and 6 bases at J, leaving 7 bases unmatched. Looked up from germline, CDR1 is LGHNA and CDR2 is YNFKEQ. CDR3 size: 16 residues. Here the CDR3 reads CASSHRLAGASDTQYF. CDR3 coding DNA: TGTGCCAGCAGCCATCGACTAGCGGGGGCCTCGGATACGCAGTATTTT.

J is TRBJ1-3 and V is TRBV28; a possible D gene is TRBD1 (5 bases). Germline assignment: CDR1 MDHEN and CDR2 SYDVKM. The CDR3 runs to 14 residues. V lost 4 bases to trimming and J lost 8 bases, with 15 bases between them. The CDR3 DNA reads TGTGCCAGCAGTTCGACAGCGGGCGGGTACACCATATATTTT. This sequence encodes CASSSTAGGYTIYF.

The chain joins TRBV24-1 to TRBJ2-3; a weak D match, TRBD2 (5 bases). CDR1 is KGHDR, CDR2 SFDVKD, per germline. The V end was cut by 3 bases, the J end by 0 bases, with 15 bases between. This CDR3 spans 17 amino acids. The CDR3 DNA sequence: TGTGCCACCAGTGATCCGCGAGGGCAAACTAGCACAGATACGCAGTATTTT. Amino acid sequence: CATSDPRGQTSTDTQYF.

The CDR3, as DNA: TGTGCCAGCAGCCCGGGGACAGGGGGCCCAAGCAATCAGCCCCAGCATTTT. Amino acid sequence: CASSPGTGGPSNQPQHF. The chain carries TRBV7-2 and TRBJ1-5, with 12 nucleotides matching TRBD1. The CDR3 length is 17 residues. Germline CDR1 reads SGHTA; CDR2 reads FQGNSA. Trimming removed 5 bases from V and 1 base from J; junction bases left unmatched: 6.